This T cell receptor (beta chain) was obtained from a study of blood T cell repertoires in COVID-19. Across the whole study: Donors in the United States, Italy and Spain gave samples during acute or convalescent COVID-19. T cells, B-cell-depleted T cells, or PBMCs provided the cDNA or gDNA that served as material.

This clone was counted a single time. In the original analysis: Estimation of nucleated cell counts was performed using reference gene primer amplification. Sequencing used immunoSEQ multiplex PCR; TCRdb keeps in-frame clones, though not all of them. V and J calls and clone size are given by that table; D and trimming were obtained from the DNA. The data show about 59,000 clones, 90% to 95% seen once. Trimming left V 2 bases short and J 0 bases short, with 10 bases between. Germline V gene data show CDR1 as ENHRY and CDR2 as SYGVKD. This CDR3 region has 15 residues. The rearrangement joins TRBV10-3 to TRBJ1-2, with a weak D call TRBD1 (5 bases). Sequencing input: peripheral blood. The source is a human donor in a cohort sampled during active COVID-19. CDR3 DNA sequence: TGTGCCATCAGTGAGCCCTGGGGGGCTAACTATGGCTACACCTTC. This gives the protein CAISEPWGANYGYTF.